Listed here is a single T cell receptor (beta chain). The antigen is not known. In the PCR, 60 Vbeta and 13 Jbeta primers were used. Sequenced by immunoSEQ multiplex PCR; TCRdb stores in-frame clones only, minus some. The table has tens of thousands of clones, around 80% seen once. This sample is drawn from a study of cytomegalovirus exposure and HLA in healthy donors. Broader study findings: Researchers reported in a later analysis that a missense DCLRE1C variant was tied to TCR beta V- and J-gene trimming.

V gave up 2 bases and J gave up 4 bases; unmatched junction bases: 7. The V gene's germline CDR1 is MNHNY and CDR2 SVGAGI (reference sequence). There are 15 residues in the CDR3. The genes are TRBV6-6 and TRBJ2-7; 8 bases are a match to TRBD1. This receptor was taken from a man between 45 and 60 years old in good health and CMV-seronegative. Sequencing input: PBMCs. DNA for the CDR3: TGTGCCAGCAGTTACAAGGTAACAGGGGGGTACGAGCAGTACTTC. It codes for CASSYKVTGGYEQYF.